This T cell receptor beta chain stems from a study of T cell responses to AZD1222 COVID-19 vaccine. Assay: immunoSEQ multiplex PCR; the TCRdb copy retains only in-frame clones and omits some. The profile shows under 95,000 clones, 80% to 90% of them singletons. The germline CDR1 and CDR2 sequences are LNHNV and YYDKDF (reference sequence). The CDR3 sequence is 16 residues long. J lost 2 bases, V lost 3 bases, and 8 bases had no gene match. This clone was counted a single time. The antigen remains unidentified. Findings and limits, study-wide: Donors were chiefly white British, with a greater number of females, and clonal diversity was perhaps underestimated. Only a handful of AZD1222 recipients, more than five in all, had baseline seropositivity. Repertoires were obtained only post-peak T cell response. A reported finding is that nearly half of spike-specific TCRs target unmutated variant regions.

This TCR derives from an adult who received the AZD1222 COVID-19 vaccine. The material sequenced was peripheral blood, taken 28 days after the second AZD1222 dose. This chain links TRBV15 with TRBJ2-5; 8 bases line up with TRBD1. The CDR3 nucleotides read TGTGCCACCAGCAGGACAATACAGGGGGGACAAGAGACCCAGTACTTC. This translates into CATSRTIQGGQETQYF.